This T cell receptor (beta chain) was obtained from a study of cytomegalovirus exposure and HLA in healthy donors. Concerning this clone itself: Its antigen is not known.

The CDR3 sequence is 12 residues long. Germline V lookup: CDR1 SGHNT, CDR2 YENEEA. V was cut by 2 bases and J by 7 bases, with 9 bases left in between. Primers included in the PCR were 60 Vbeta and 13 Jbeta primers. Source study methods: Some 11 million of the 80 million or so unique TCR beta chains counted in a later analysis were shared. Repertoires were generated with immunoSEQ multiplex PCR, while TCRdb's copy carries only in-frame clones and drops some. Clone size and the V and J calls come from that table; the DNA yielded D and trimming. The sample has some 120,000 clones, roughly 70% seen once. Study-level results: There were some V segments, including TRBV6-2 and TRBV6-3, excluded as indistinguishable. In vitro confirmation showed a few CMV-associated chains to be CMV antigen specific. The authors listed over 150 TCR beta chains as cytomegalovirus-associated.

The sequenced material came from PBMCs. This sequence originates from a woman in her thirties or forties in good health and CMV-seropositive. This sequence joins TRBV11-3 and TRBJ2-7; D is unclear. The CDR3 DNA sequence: TGTGCCAGCAGCTTAAAGTCCGGGGAGCAGTACTTC. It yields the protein CASSLKSGEQYF.